These 29 T cell receptor beta chains were all obtained from the same sample, sequenced in a study of T cell responses to AZD1222 COVID-19 vaccine. Produced via immunoSEQ multiplex PCR; TCRdb's table is partial and in-frame only. This sample has 100,000 to 150,000 clones, with just under 90% found just once. The material was peripheral blood, obtained on day 0 of AZD1222 vaccination. All receptors derive from an adult in good health.

J is TRBJ1-5 and V is TRBV11-2; D perhaps matches TRBD1 (5 bases). CDR3 length: 14 amino acids. Looked up from germline, CDR1 is SGHAT and CDR2 is FQNNGV. Trimming left V 0 bases short and J 8 bases short, with 11 bases between. The chain's CDR3 is CASSLEGDVEPQHF. CDR3 DNA sequence: TGTGCCAGCAGCTTAGAAGGGGATGTGGAGCCCCAGCATTTT.

The genes are TRBV7-8 and TRBJ1-5; D call uncertain. The V gene lost 2 bases and the J gene lost 1 base, with 9 bases spanning the gap. Germline CDR1 is SGHVS and CDR2 is FQNEAQ. This CDR3 contains 15 residues. The CDR3 loop is CASSLTMGSNQPQHF. The CDR3 DNA reads TGTGCCAGCAGCTTAACTATGGGCAGCAATCAGCCCCAGCATTTT. The variable domain in full, completed from reference TRBV7-8 and TRBJ1-5, reads GAGVSQSPRYKVAKRGQDVALRCDPISGHVSLFWYQQALGQGPEFLTYFQNEAQLDKSGLPSDRFFAERPEGSVSTLKIQRTQQEDSAVYLCASSLTMGSNQPQHFGDGTRLSIL.

The rearrangement uses TRBV5-4 and TRBJ2-1; D is uncertain. The length of the CDR3 is 15 residues. Deletions cut 5 bases from V and 0 bases from J, with 12 bases between. Germline-derived CDR1 and CDR2 are SGHNT and YYREEE (reference sequence). The CDR3 coding sequence is TGTGCCAGCAGTCGCGACGTAAGCTCCTACAATGAGCAGTTCTTC. The encoded protein is CASSRDVSSYNEQFF. The full variable domain, with the rest looked up from reference TRBV5-4 and TRBJ2-1, is ETGVTQSPTHLIKTRGQQVTLRCSSQSGHNTVSWYQQALGQGPQFIFQYYREEENGRGNFPPRFSGLQFPNYSSELNVNALELDDSALYLCASSRDVSSYNEQFFGPGTRLTVL.

The rearrangement uses TRBV3-1 (or the pseudogene TRBV3-2) and TRBJ1-1, with 7 bases aligning to TRBD1. This CDR3 is built from 15 residues. The V and J ends lost 1 base and 11 bases, in that order; junction bases with no gene match: 13. In germline, CDR1 is LGHDT, CDR2 YNNKEL (reference sequence). The CDR3 region has the DNA TGTGCCAGCAGCCAAGGCTTAAAAGGGGGCTCTTTTGCTTTCTTT. Encoded protein: CASSQGLKGGSFAFF.

The chain joins TRBV10-1 to TRBJ2-3; D remains unclear. V gave up 0 bases and J gave up 5 bases, with 12 bases separating them. CDR1 and CDR2 (germline): WNHNN, SYGVQD (reference sequence). The CDR3 has 15 amino acids. In DNA form, the CDR3 reads TGCGCCAGCAGTGAGTCGAAGTCCTCGGGAGATACGCAGTATTTT. It specifies CASSESKSSGDTQYF.

J is TRBJ1-4 and V is TRBV10-1; no clear D gene. V lost 7 bases and J lost 5, with 8 bases in between. CDR3 size: 12 residues. CDR1 is WNHNN, CDR2 SYGVQD, per germline (reference sequence). Here the CDR3 reads CASNGLNEKLFF. CDR3 nucleotides: TGCGCCAGCAACGGGCTAAATGAAAAACTGTTTTTT.

The rearrangement joins TRBV7-8 to TRBJ1-1, with D uncertain. CDR3 length equals 18 residues. With 8 bases removed from V and 6 bases from J, the gap between germline ends came to 31 bases. Germline values: CDR1 SGHVS, CDR2 FQNEAQ. This CDR3 reads CASCQVVAALAGGAEAFF. Here the CDR3 DNA reads TGTGCCAGCTGTCAGGTCGTGGCCGCGCTCGCCGGCGGCGCTGAAGCTTTCTTT.

The chain employs TRBV28 and TRBJ1-1; a possible D gene is TRBD1 (5 bases). The germline V and J ends were trimmed by 5 bases and 5 bases, with 18 bases remaining between them. Germline CDR1 MDHEN, CDR2 SYDVKM. The CDR3 loop spans 15 amino acids. In nucleotides, the CDR3 is TGTGCCAGCAGTCCTCGACAGTGGGGCGTGACTGAAGCTTTCTTT. Protein product: CASSPRQWGVTEAFF.

The DNA for the CDR3 is TGTGCCAGCAGTTCGCTACCCGGGACATCGGGGGGCTACACCTTC. Translation: CASSSLPGTSGGYTF. V gene TRBV28 combines with J gene TRBJ1-2, with a tentative D call TRBD1 (6 bases). Trimming stripped 4 bases from V and 8 bases from J, with 20 bases between. CDR1 and CDR2 from the germline V gene are MDHEN and SYDVKM. CDR3 size: 15 residues.

The gene calls are TRBV21-1 and TRBJ1-5. TRBV21-1 is noted as a pseudogene. CDR3 size: 16 residues. CDR3 loop: CASSKAGGNSNQPQHF. The CDR3 DNA follows: TGTGCCAGCAGCAAGGCGGGTGGGAATAGCAATCAGCCCCAGCATTTT.

The V call is TRBV30, the J call TRBJ1-6; D is possibly TRBD1 (5 bases). Germline lookup yields CDR1 GTSNPN and CDR2 SVGIG (reference sequence). The length of the CDR3 is 14 residues. V was trimmed by 2 bases and J by 8 bases, leaving 13 bases between them. The CDR3 region is CAWSRGPGYSPLHF. DNA of the CDR3: TGTGCCTGGAGTAGGGGCCCTGGGTATTCACCCCTCCACTTT.

V gene TRBV7-8 combines with J gene TRBJ1-2; D is perhaps TRBD1 (6 bases). Germline V CDR1 and CDR2: SGHVS, FQNEAQ. Between the trimmed V and J ends, which lost 1 base and 4 bases, there was a span of 16 bases. CDR3 length: 16 residues. CDR3 bases: TGTGCCAGCAGCTTAGGGCGGGACATCCTTTCCTATGGCTACACCTTC. It translates to CASSLGRDILSYGYTF. Full variable domain (missing parts from reference TRBV7-8 and TRBJ1-2): GAGVSQSPRYKVAKRGQDVALRCDPISGHVSLFWYQQALGQGPEFLTYFQNEAQLDKSGLPSDRFFAERPEGSVSTLKIQRTQQEDSAVYLCASSLGRDILSYGYTFGSGTRLTVV.

This chain links TRBV27 with TRBJ1-6; no definite D call. The CDR3 runs to 13 residues. Germline V gene data show CDR1 as MNHEY and CDR2 as SMNVEV (reference sequence). V was shortened by 5 bases and J by 5 bases, with 7 bases between the two germline ends. The CDR3 here is CASSTTNNSPLHF. In DNA, the CDR3 is TGTGCCAGCAGTACAACAAATAATTCACCCCTCCACTTT.

With respect to this clone: A read error may account for a junction end that differs from germline. The chain employs TRBV6-2 or TRBV6-3 and TRBJ2-7; 13 nucleotides agree with TRBD2. Germline values: CDR1 MNHEY, CDR2 SVGEGT. The CDR3 is made up of 16 amino acids. As DNA, the CDR3 is TGTGCCAGCAGTCACTCCGGGACTAGCGGGGCCTACGAGCAGTACTTC. Translating gives CASSHSGTSGAYEQYF.

The CDR3 loop is CASSRVPSTYNEQFF. CDR3 in DNA: TGTGCCAGTAGTCGGGTACCATCTACGTACAATGAGCAGTTCTTC. The chain carries TRBV19 and TRBJ2-1, with D uncertain. The CDR3 sequence is 15 residues long. Germline-derived CDR1 and CDR2 are LNHDA and SQIVND (reference sequence). Trimming left V 5 bases short and J 4 bases short, with 15 bases between.

V is TRBV23-1 and J is TRBJ2-2; 8 bases align to TRBD2. TRBV23-1 falls under the ORF class, with uncertain function. This CDR3 has 18 residues. Unmatched junction bases numbered 16, after V lost 1 base and J lost 9 bases. The CDR3 protein is CASSQYKALADTLRELFF. CDR3 sequence (DNA): TGCGCCAGCAGTCAATATAAGGCACTAGCGGACACACTCAGGGAGCTGTTTTTT.

The V gene is TRBV18, the J gene TRBJ2-1, with D possibly TRBD1 on 5 matching bases. The V and J ends lost 3 bases and 0 bases respectively, with 6 bases between them. The CDR3 is 14 amino acids. The germline gives CDR1 KGHSH, CDR2 LQKENI. The DNA for the CDR3 is TGTGCCAGCTCACCTGACAGCTCCTACAATGAGCAGTTCTTC. Protein product: CASSPDSSYNEQFF.

V is TRBV12-3 or TRBV12-4 and J is TRBJ1-1; D not resolved. Trimming took 6 bases from V and 8 from J, leaving 13 bases between them. CDR3 size: 12 residues. The CDR3 DNA follows: TGTGCCAGCAGCCTACAACCCTCGGAAGCTTTCTTT. This codes for CASSLQPSEAFF.

Of note for this clone: One end of the junction does not line up with germline, which may come from a read error. This rearrangement joins TRBV11-2 to TRBJ2-6; no clear D gene. In germline, CDR1 is SGHAT, CDR2 FQNNGV. This CDR3 contains 15 residues. As DNA, the CDR3 is TGTGCCAGCAGTTTAGTACCCTCTGGGGCCAACGTCCTGACTTTC. As protein: CASSLVPSGANVLTF. Full variable domain (missing parts from reference TRBV11-2 and TRBJ2-6): EAGVAQSPRYKIIEKRQSVAFWCNPISGHATLYWYQQILGQGPKLLIQFQNNGVVDDSQLPKDRFSAERLKGVDSTLKIQPAKLEDSAVYLCASSLVPSGANVLTFGAGSRLTVL.

The table lists this clone with a count of one. V and J are TRBV18 and TRBJ1-2; D is unresolved. Germline V gives CDR1 KGHSH, CDR2 LQKENI. CDR3 length: 13 residues. The V gene lost 0 bases and the J gene lost 6 bases, with 8 bases spanning the gap. CDR3 in DNA: TGTGCCAGCTCACCACCGAACATTAATGGCTACACCTTC. Translated, it gives CASSPPNINGYTF.

The chain uses TRBV2 and TRBJ2-7, with D perhaps TRBD1 (6 bases). CDR1 is SNHLY, CDR2 FYNNEI, per germline. V was shortened by 2 bases and J by 5 bases, with 13 bases between the two germline ends. This CDR3 spans 14 amino acids. The CDR3 region has the DNA TGTGCCAGCAGTGAAAGGGGCAGGGGCCACGAGCAGTACTTC. Amino acid sequence: CASSERGRGHEQYF.

The chain couples TRBV7-8 to TRBJ2-7, with 9 nucleotides matching TRBD2. The CDR3 is 15 amino acids. V trimming: 5 bases; J trimming: 2 bases; junction bases outside the gene matches: 7. CDR1 and CDR2 from the germline V gene are SGHVS and FQNEAQ. Here the CDR3 reads CASSPSGGHPYEQYF. The CDR3 coding sequence is TGTGCCAGCAGCCCGAGCGGGGGGCACCCCTACGAGCAGTACTTC.

The V and J genes are TRBV3-1 (or the pseudogene TRBV3-2) and TRBJ1-2; D remains ambiguous. CDR3 length: 15 residues. In germline, CDR1 is LGHDT, CDR2 YNNKEL (reference sequence). Trimming cost V 0 bases and J 6 bases, with 14 bases left between them. The CDR3 region has the DNA TGTGCCAGCAGCCAAGAGTTCGGGCCCCTAGATGGCTACACCTTC. Its protein product is CASSQEFGPLDGYTF.

The chain carries TRBV15 and TRBJ1-2, with D possibly TRBD1 on 5 matching bases. The CDR3 loop spans 15 amino acids. V lost 0 bases to trimming and J lost 3 bases, with 11 bases between them. Germline lookup yields CDR1 LNHNV and CDR2 YYDKDF (reference sequence). In nucleotides, the CDR3 is TGTGCCACCAGCAGAGATGGGGCTAACTACTATGGCTACACCTTC. Its protein product is CATSRDGANYYGYTF.

On this clone: One end of the junction varies from germline; a read error may be responsible. The chain uses TRBV28 and TRBJ2-1, with a tentative D call TRBD1 (5 bases). CDR3 length: 11 residues. Germline V lookup: CDR1 MDHEN, CDR2 SYDVKM. The CDR3 DNA follows: TGTGCCAGCAGTTTGCAGGGTGAGGAGTTCTTC. Protein: CASSLQGEEFF.

The genes are TRBV6-5 and TRBJ1-2, with D perhaps TRBD1 (5 bases). The V gene lost 4 bases and the J gene lost 5 bases, with 11 bases spanning the gap. There are 13 residues in the CDR3. From germline, CDR1 is MNHEY and CDR2 SVGAGI. CDR3 sequence (DNA): TGTGCCAGCAGTTTATACAGGAGATATGGCTACACCTTC. It yields the protein CASSLYRRYGYTF.

This chain uses TRBV28 with TRBJ1-5; perhaps TRBD1 as D (5 bases). Germline CDR1 and CDR2: MDHEN and SYDVKM. This CDR3 has 15 amino acids. Deletions cut 4 bases from V and 5 bases from J, with 15 bases between. The CDR3 nucleotides are TGTGCCAGCAGTTCCCAAGAGGGGTGGGATCAGCCCCAGCATTTT. This codes for CASSSQEGWDQPQHF.

V is TRBV7-6 and J is TRBJ2-7; possible D gene TRBD2, 7 bases. Trimming cost V 1 base and J 4 bases, with 14 bases left between them. Germline lookup yields CDR1 SGHVS and CDR2 FNYEAQ. This CDR3 region has 15 residues. The CDR3 bases are TGTGCCAGCAGCTTAGAGGGGGGGTCCCTATACGAGCAGTACTTC. Its protein product is CASSLEGGSLYEQYF.

V is TRBV3-1 (or the pseudogene TRBV3-2) and J is TRBJ2-7; tentatively, D is TRBD1 (5 bases). V lost 0 bases, J lost 1 base, and 16 bases lay in between. CDR3 length: 17 amino acids. From germline, CDR1 is LGHDT and CDR2 YNNKEL (reference sequence). CDR3 amino acids: CASSQDYGQPRSYEQYF. CDR3 in DNA: TGTGCCAGCAGCCAAGATTACGGACAACCGCGGTCCTACGAGCAGTACTTC.